The 7 T cell receptor beta chains presented below share a single source sample, sequenced in a study of blood T cells in healthy people across ages. Alongside a J-beta primer mix, a sample-barcoded 5' primer served in a second PCR lasting roughly 6 to 12 cycles. TCRdb re-called the 5' RACE reads with MiXCR, one entry per CDR3 protein. The data hold about 560,000 distinct CDR3 sequences, with around a quarter observed a single time. This sample was also put to use in a study of T cells of mothers and their children.

Sequenced material: blood. The receptors were gathered from a boy younger than 10 in good health.

This clonotype was seen only once. This chain joins TRBV4-1 and TRBJ2-3; perhaps D is TRBD1 or TRBD2 (5 bases each). The CDR3 runs to 14 residues. V was cut by 4 bases and J by 2 bases, with 10 bases left in between. CDR1 and CDR2 from the germline V gene are MGHRA and YSYEKL. The CDR3 is CASSREGNTDTQYF. The DNA of the CDR3 is TGCGCCAGCAGCCGAGAGGGGAACACAGATACGCAGTATTTT.

V gene TRBV11-2 combines with J gene TRBJ2-3; D is ambiguous. The CDR3 contains 13 residues. Germline CDR1 is SGHAT and CDR2 is FQNNGV. Trimming removed 5 bases from V and 2 bases from J, with 8 bases in between. The CDR3 DNA sequence: TGTGCCAGCAGCCAGATCTCCACAGATACGCAGTATTTT. Its translation is CASSQISTDTQYF.

The genes are TRBV5-5 and TRBJ2-4; 9 nucleotides match TRBD1. The CDR3 consists of 18 residues. With V trimmed by 0 bases and J by 1 base, 8 bases remained unmatched. Germline-derived CDR1 and CDR2 are SGHKS and YYEKEE (reference sequence). The CDR3 loop is CASSLGSWTGAAKNIQYF. The CDR3 DNA reads as TGTGCCAGCAGCTTGGGGTCGTGGACAGGGGCCGCCAAAAACATTCAGTACTTC.

This sequence joins TRBV2 and TRBJ2-5; 8 positions agree with TRBD2. The J call may be wrong; the DNA end is better matched by TRBJ2-1. CDR1 SNHLY and CDR2 FYNNEI come from the germline V gene. The CDR3 runs 13 residues. The CDR3 nucleotides read TGTGCCAGCGACCGGGAGGGCGCCAATGAGCAGTTCTTC. Translating gives CASDREGANEQFF.

This chain uses TRBV27 with TRBJ1-5; D unclear. From germline, CDR1 is MNHEY and CDR2 SMNVEV (reference sequence). Trimming shortened V by 3 bases and J by 4 bases, and 7 bases separated the two germline ends. The CDR3 runs to 13 residues. CDR3: CASSFRGNQPQHF. DNA for the CDR3: TGTGCCAGCAGTTTTCGTGGGAATCAGCCCCAGCATTTT.

The chain has TRBV2 and TRBJ1-2; a weak D match, TRBD1 (6 bases). This CDR3 is 13 amino acids long. Between the trimmed V and J ends, which lost 7 bases and 4 bases, there was a span of 13 bases. Germline loops: CDR1 SNHLY, CDR2 FYNNEI. CDR3 residues: CASNEGGFYGYTF. The DNA of the CDR3 is TGTGCCAGCAACGAGGGGGGGTTCTATGGCTACACCTTC.

This chain joins TRBV12-3 or TRBV12-4 and TRBJ2-1; the D is unclear. V gave up 6 bases and J gave up 0 bases, with 9 bases separating them. The CDR3 spans 14 residues. The CDR3: CASRVGSSYNEQFF. CDR3 nucleotides: TGTGCCAGCAGAGTTGGGTCCTCCTACAATGAGCAGTTCTTC.